The clone carrying this TCR beta chain was seen just once. What it binds is not known. After removal of 6 bases from V and 8 bases from J, the junction contained 7 bases not matched to a gene. The length of the CDR3 is 15 residues. CDR1 and CDR2 from the germline V gene are LNHDA and SQIVND (reference sequence). PCR involved 60 Vbeta and 13 Jbeta primers. The table came from immunoSEQ multiplex PCR; TCRdb's copy has only in-frame clones and leaves some out. Of 110,000 or so clones listed, about 81% are singletons. These data originate in a study of cytomegalovirus exposure and HLA in healthy donors. In the study overall: Samples from HLA-typed donors yielded about 85 million unique TCRs in an early data release.

Study-level results: Researchers left out some V segments, among them TRBV6-2 and TRBV6-3, as indistinguishable.

The TCR comes from a man in his forties in good health and CMV-seronegative. The chain carries TRBV19 and TRBJ2-1, with 13 bases fitting TRBD2. Source material: PBMCs. For the CDR3, the DNA is TGTGCCAGTAGAAAACTAGCGGGAGGGCCCGATGAGCAGTTCTTC. Its translation is CASRKLAGGPDEQFF.